Given below is one T cell receptor beta chain in context. What it binds is unknown. The record originates from a study of immune evolution from preneoplasia to lung adenocarcinoma. TCRdb's copy holds only in-frame clones and misses some; the assay was immunoSEQ multiplex PCR. This sample carries around 6,200 clones, roughly 77% of them seen once, and the ten largest clones take 5.5% to 6%. Study-level findings and limits: Normal lung had the highest top T cell clone frequencies. Normal lung had highest clonality; later lesions appeared denser, more diverse. Highest clonality occurred in KRAS-mutant, not EGFR-mutant or double wild-type, nodules.

Between the mid-2010s and the late 2010s, patients underwent resection in Japan or China. Specimen: FFPE invasive lung adenocarcinoma tissue. This sequence was found in a person aged 45-60 years with lung adenocarcinoma.

The CDR3 loop reads CASSSPSTDTQYF. CDR3 sequence (DNA): TGTGCCAGCAGCTCCCCCAGCACAGATACGCAGTATTTT. The gene calls are TRBV7-3 and TRBJ2-3; no clear D. The CDR3 is made up of 13 amino acids. V dropped 4 bases and J dropped 0 bases, with 5 bases sitting between them. CDR1 is SGHTA, CDR2 FQGTGA, per germline.